A selection of T cell receptor beta chains follows, all from one sample in a study of blood T cell repertoires in COVID-19. Clones were read by immunoSEQ multiplex PCR, and TCRdb kept only the in-frame ones, dropping some. The sample yields about 190,000 clones, about four fifths seen once. The material sequenced was PBMCs or T cells enriched from blood (not recorded which). Receptors originate from a woman younger than 45 who had recovered from COVID-19. CDR3s include the opening cysteine and the closing phenylalanine or tryptophan. D genes are given only for firm matches. Only some rows state a clone size, as once, few, many or a class for expanded clones.

clone_size j_call v_call d_call cdr3_length cdr3_nt cdr3_aa
NA TRBJ1-1 TRBV19 NA 14 TGTGCCAGTAAAATACAGGGTACGAACACTGAAGCTTTCTTT CASKIQGTNTEAFF
NA TRBJ1-6 TRBV2 NA 16 TGTGCCAGCAGTGCCCGTGAACCCCACAATGGTTCACCCCTCCACTTT CASSAREPHNGSPLHF
NA TRBJ2-1 TRBV6-5 TRBD2 15 TGTGCCAGCAGCCGCGGACTAGCTTCCTACAATGAGCAGTTCTTC CASSRGLASYNEQFF
NA TRBJ1-5 TRBV7-9 NA 16 TGTGCCAGCAGCTCCAGTGGTGGCAGGGGCAATCAGCCCCAGCATTTT CASSSSGGRGNQPQHF
NA TRBJ2-5 TRBV7-8 TRBD2 15 TGTGCCAGCAGCCGCGGGCTAGCGGGAGGGGGGGCCCAGTACTTC CASSRGLAGGGAQYF
NA TRBJ1-6 TRBV7-2 TRBD1 13 TGTGCCAGCAGGACACAGGGGGCCGACCCCCTCCACTTT CASRTQGADPLHF
NA TRBJ2-1 TRBV3-1/TRBV3-2 TRBD2 17 TGTGCCAGCAGCCTCCCCTCAAGGAGCGGGGGGGCAGAGGAGCAGTTCTTC CASSLPSRSGGAEEQFF
few TRBJ2-5 TRBV9 TRBD1 14 TGTGCCAGCAGCGCGGGACAGGGGAGAGAGACCCAGTACTTC CASSAGQGRETQYF
NA TRBJ1-1 TRBV2 NA 14 TGTGCCAGCAGCCCGTTGGCCCCGAACACTGAAGCTTTCTTT CASSPLAPNTEAFF
once TRBJ1-1 TRBV5-4 NA 13 TGTGCCAGCAGCTTGGCCGGGAACACTGAAGCTTTCTTT CASSLAGNTEAFF
once TRBJ1-6 TRBV5-1 NA 13 TGCGCCAGCAGCTTGACTTCAGGAACACCCCTCCACTTT CASSLTSGTPLHF
NA TRBJ1-2 TRBV6-1 TRBD1 19 TGTGCCAGCAGTGAAACGTTTTCTGAAACAGGGGCTCCTAACTATGGCTACACCTTC CASSETFSETGAPNYGYTF
NA TRBJ2-5 TRBV5-1 NA 13 TGCGCCAGCAGGTGGACTCATCAAGAGACCCAGTACTTC CASRWTHQETQYF
NA TRBJ2-5 TRBV2 TRBD2 16 TGTGCCAGCGGGTCTGGAGCGGGGAAGTTTTTGGAGACCCAGTACTTC CASGSGAGKFLETQYF
NA TRBJ2-1 TRBV29-1 NA 14 TGCAGCGTTGAAGATCTAACTAGCATAGATGAGCAGTTCTTC CSVEDLTSIDEQFF
NA TRBJ2-7 TRBV5-1 NA 13 TGCGCCAGCAGCTTGGGACAGATTTACGAGCAGTACTTC CASSLGQIYEQYF
once TRBJ1-1 TRBV2 TRBD1 14 TGTGCCAGCACTCCGGGACAGGGTGACACTGAAGCTTTCTTT CASTPGQGDTEAFF
many TRBJ2-7 TRBV28 TRBD1 15 TGTGCCATACGGGGATTGGGACAGCATTCCTACGAGCAGTACTTC CAIRGLGQHSYEQYF
NA TRBJ1-4 TRBV9 TRBD1 16 TGTGCCAGCAGCGTAGGGACAGGCAGGACCTATGAAAAACTGTTTTTT CASSVGTGRTYEKLFF
NA TRBJ2-2 TRBV27 NA 17 TGTGCCAGCAAACAGACGACCGTGGTTAGAAACACCGGGGAGCTGTTTTTT CASKQTTVVRNTGELFF
many TRBJ1-5 TRBV30 TRBD1 15 TGTGCCTGGAGTGGACCGACAGGGGGGCATCAGCCCCAGCATTTT CAWSGPTGGHQPQHF
NA TRBJ2-1 TRBV5-1 TRBD2 17 TGCGCCAGCAGCTTGGGCGTTGGGACTAGCGGGAGGAATGAGCAGTTCTTC CASSLGVGTSGRNEQFF
NA TRBJ2-3 TRBV9 NA 13 TGTGCCAGCAGCGACCTCCACTGGGATACGCAGTATTTT CASSDLHWDTQYF
NA TRBJ1-2 TRBV15 TRBD1 16 TGTGCCACCAGCAGAGATAGGGGACAGCGCCACTATGGCTACACCTTC CATSRDRGQRHYGYTF
NA TRBJ2-1 TRBV7-2 TRBD2 17 TGTGCCAGCAGCTTATCTTCTCCCGGAGTAGCGGGAATTGAGCAGTTCTTC CASSLSSPGVAGIEQFF
NA TRBJ1-6 TRBV30 TRBD1 15 TGTGCCTGGAGACTCGGACAGGGGCAAAATTCACCCCTCCACTTT CAWRLGQGQNSPLHF
NA TRBJ1-6 TRBV14 NA 18 TGTGCCAGCAGCCAAGTCGACAGACCCAGGGCGTATAATTCACCCCTCCACTTT CASSQVDRPRAYNSPLHF
NA TRBJ1-6 TRBV28 TRBD1 19 TGTGCCAGCAGTTTAACCCGGGACAGGGAATTCTCCTATAATTCACCCCTCCACTTT CASSLTRDREFSYNSPLHF
NA TRBJ2-7 TRBV9 NA 14 TGTGCCAGCAGTTCAGGGGCTTCAGCCTACGAGCAGTACTTC CASSSGASAYEQYF
NA TRBJ1-2 TRBV7-2 TRBD1 16 TGTGCCAGCAGCCTAGCCCGGGACAGAAAGAACTATGGCTACACCTTC CASSLARDRKNYGYTF
many TRBJ1-2 TRBV28 NA 12 TGTGCCAGCAGTTTCAACAGCTATGGCTACACCTTC CASSFNSYGYTF
NA TRBJ1-6 TRBV2 NA 14 TGTGCCAGCACCCGAGAGGGAGGCAATTCACCCCTCCACTTT CASTREGGNSPLHF
NA TRBJ2-5 TRBV5-1 TRBD2 15 TGCGCCAGCAGCTTGATGACTAGCGGCGAAGAGACCCAGTACTTC CASSLMTSGEETQYF
NA TRBJ2-1 TRBV4-1 NA 16 TGCGCCAGCAGCCAAGACTACGGACTCTCCTACAATGAGCAGTTCTTC CASSQDYGLSYNEQFF
NA TRBJ1-2 TRBV21-1 NA 17 TGTGCCAGCAGCAAAGCTCCGGTTCGATTAGCTAACTATGGCTACACCTTC CASSKAPVRLANYGYTF
NA TRBJ2-7 TRBV5-1 TRBD1 15 TGCGCCAGCAGCCGGGTTCCGGGACAGGATTACGAGCAGTACTTC CASSRVPGQDYEQYF
NA TRBJ2-3 TRBV6-8 TRBD2 18 TGTGCCAGCAGACCCGGACTAGCGGGGGGCCGAACCGAGAATACGCAGTATTTT CASRPGLAGGRTENTQYF
NA TRBJ1-1 TRBV6-1 NA 13 TGTGCCAGCAGTGAACGAGTGAACACTGAAGCTTTCTTT CASSERVNTEAFF
NA TRBJ2-5 TRBV6-4 NA 13 TGTGCCAGCAGTCCTAGCGAGAAAGAGACCCAGTACTTC CASSPSEKETQYF
NA TRBJ1-1 TRBV6-5 NA 13 TGTGCCAGCAGTTACTCGTATAACACTGAAGCTTTCTTT CASSYSYNTEAFF
NA TRBJ1-2 TRBV9 NA 15 TGTGCCAGCAGCGTAGGTACAGCTCCTAACTATGGCTACACCTTC CASSVGTAPNYGYTF
NA TRBJ2-1 TRBV5-1 NA 14 TGCGCCAGCAGCTTCGTCGGGAGTTACAATGAGCAGTTCTTC CASSFVGSYNEQFF
NA TRBJ1-5 TRBV29-1 NA 15 TGCAGCGTTGTGGACACCGTAAATAGCAATCAGCCCCAGCATTTT CSVVDTVNSNQPQHF
NA TRBJ2-1 TRBV24-1 NA 15 TGTGCCACCAGTGATTTGCGAGGGCCCGACAATGAGCAGTTCTTC CATSDLRGPDNEQFF
many TRBJ1-2 TRBV25-1 NA 16 TGTGCCAGCAGTGGGGCCCTGGGGCCTCTGGACTATGGCTACACCTTC CASSGALGPLDYGYTF
NA TRBJ2-7 TRBV29-1 TRBD2 16 TGCAGCGTTGAAGGGCTAGCGGGAGCCCCCTCCTACGAGCAGTACTTC CSVEGLAGAPSYEQYF
NA TRBJ1-5 TRBV15 NA 14 TGTGCCACCAGCAGCCAGGGGACCAATCAGCCCCAGCATTTT CATSSQGTNQPQHF
NA TRBJ2-7 TRBV27 NA 16 TGTGCCAGCAGTTTGGACAGCTTCAGGGTAGGCTACGAGCAGTACTTC CASSLDSFRVGYEQYF
NA TRBJ2-5 TRBV15 TRBD1 16 TGTGCCACCAGCAGAGATAATTCGAGGGGGCGAGAGACCCAGTACTTC CATSRDNSRGRETQYF
NA TRBJ2-4 TRBV2 NA 13 TGTGCCAGCAGTGAAGCATGGCGAGGCATTCAGTACTTC CASSEAWRGIQYF
NA TRBJ2-1 TRBV9 TRBD2 21 TGTGCCAGCAGCGCCCGAGGACTAGCGGGAGAAAGACGGTTGGGCTACAATGAGCAGTTCTTC CASSARGLAGERRLGYNEQFF
NA TRBJ2-5 TRBV30 TRBD2 14 TGTGCCTGGAGCGGTAGCGGGAGGGGGAAGACCCAGTACTTC CAWSGSGRGKTQYF
few TRBJ1-1 TRBV2 NA 13 TGTGCCACCAACGCACAGGGCTACACTGAAGCTTTCTTT CATNAQGYTEAFF
few TRBJ2-1 TRBV19 NA 12 TGTGCCATCCAGGGGCCATACAATGAGCAGTTCTTC CAIQGPYNEQFF
NA TRBJ2-1 TRBV3-1/TRBV3-2 TRBD2 15 TGTGCCAGCAGCTTAGCGGGGGGCGGGGGCAATGAGCAGTTCTTC CASSLAGGGGNEQFF
NA TRBJ1-4 TRBV19 NA 14 TGTGCCAGTAGTGAAAGGACAGTGAATGAAAAACTGTTTTTT CASSERTVNEKLFF
NA TRBJ1-5 TRBV7-8 TRBD1 14 TGTGCCAGCAGCGTGACAGGGATGGCTCAGCCCCAGCATTTT CASSVTGMAQPQHF